The clone carrying this T cell receptor beta chain was counted only a few times. What it recognizes is unknown. The study sampled blood at baseline, cycle 4 day 1, and cycle 7 day 1. Generated by immunoSEQ multiplex PCR, the TCRdb table keeps only in-frame clones and is missing some. This sample has around 18,000 clones; about 87% occur once, and the top ten carry approximately 32%. This entry comes from a study of OX40 agonist ivuxolimab in advanced cancers. Study information: Every 2 weeks, ivuxolimab was infused into the patients intravenously at between 0.01 and 10 mg/kg. Study findings and constraints: Averaging showed that CD8+ T cells had more expanded clones than CD4+ did. In the expanded peripheral T cells, antigen specificity was never determined.

CDR3 length equals 12 residues. Germline V gene data show CDR1 as GTSNPN and CDR2 as SVGIG (reference sequence). The ends were cut back, 4 bases at V and 1 base at J, with 5 bases in the middle. The starting material was CD4+ or CD8+ T cells sorted from blood, obtained in a trial of the OX40 agonist ivuxolimab. The sequence came from an adult with an advanced solid tumor such as melanoma, head and neck, liver or kidney cancer. The chain couples TRBV30 to TRBJ1-3; D ambiguous. CDR3 sequence: CAWKKSGNTIYF. CDR3 coding DNA: TGTGCCTGGAAAAAATCTGGAAACACCATATATTTT.